A selection of T cell receptor beta chains follows, all from one sample in a study of HIV-infected patients and healthy controls. From the 5' RACE reads, TCRdb called clonotypes with MiXCR, one entry per CDR3 protein. The sample lists about 6,600 distinct CDR3 sequences; more than 7.5% were seen once. Sequences were derived from blood, sampled during antiretroviral therapy. These receptors originate from an adult with HIV infection. CDR3s include the opening cysteine and the closing phenylalanine or tryptophan. A D gene is named only where the DNA matches it firmly. Clone size is stated in some rows and not others, as once, few, many or a class when expanded.

d_call	v_call	clone_size	j_call	cdr3_nt	cdr3_aa
TRBD1	TRBV19	.	TRBJ1-5	TGTGCCAGTAGTATTGTTGGACAGGGAGGCAATCAGCCCCAGCATTTT	CASSIVGQGGNQPQHF
.	TRBV6-2/TRBV6-3	many	TRBJ2-5	TGTGCCAGCAGTTCGCTAGATGAGACCCAGTACTTC	CASSSLDETQYF
TRBD1	TRBV19	medium-sized	TRBJ2-1	TGTGCCAGTAGTATAATTTGGACAGGGGAAAATGAGCAGTTCTTC	CASSIIWTGENEQFF
.	TRBV30	medium-sized	TRBJ1-5	TGTGCCTGGAGTGTACGGTTGGGAAATCAGCCCCAGCATTTT	CAWSVRLGNQPQHF
.	TRBV18	medium-sized	TRBJ2-2	TGTGCCAGCTCACCTTCAGGCGGGCCCGGGGAGCTGTTTTTT	CASSPSGGPGELFF
.	TRBV20-1	medium-sized	TRBJ1-5	TGCAGTGCTAGAGATTTTGCAGGGAGCCAGCCCCAGCATTTT	CSARDFAGSQPQHF
TRBD1	TRBV7-9	medium-sized	TRBJ1-1	TGTGCCAGCAGCCATGCAATGGCAGGGGGCAACACTGAAGCTTTCTTT	CASSHAMAGGNTEAFF
.	TRBV20-1	medium-sized	TRBJ2-3	TGCAGTGCTAGAGATTTGAGGGCCCCAAAGATCGATACGCAGTATTTT	CSARDLRAPKIDTQYF
TRBD1	TRBV29-1	medium-sized	TRBJ2-5	TGCAGCGCCGGAAGGACAGGACAAGAGACCCAGTACTTC	CSAGRTGQETQYF
TRBD1	TRBV7-9	many	TRBJ2-2	TGTGCCAGCAGCTCGACAGGGGGCGTAGTCTCCGGGGAGCTGTTTTTT	CASSSTGGVVSGELFF
.	TRBV11-2	few	TRBJ2-1	TGTGCCAGCAGCTTAGCGGGCCTAACGGAGGAGCAGTTCTTC	CASSLAGLTEEQFF
.	TRBV7-9	many	TRBJ1-6	TGTGCCAGCAGGGAGGGGAATAATTCACCCCTCCACTTT	CASREGNNSPLHF
TRBD2	TRBV27	many	TRBJ2-5	TGTGCCAGCGGGGTTCTAGCGGAAGAGACCCAGTACTTC	CASGVLAEETQYF
.	TRBV18	many	TRBJ1-2	TGTGCCAGCTCAGAGAGGGACGGAGGCTATGGCTACACCTTC	CASSERDGGYGYTF
.	TRBV6-6	.	TRBJ2-1	TGTGCCAGCAGTTATGTCGGCCCCTACAATGAGCAGTTCTTC	CASSYVGPYNEQFF
.	TRBV4-1	.	TRBJ2-1	TGCGCCAGCAGCCTTGGGCACAGGGTATCCTACAATGAGCAGTTCTTC	CASSLGHRVSYNEQFF
TRBD2	TRBV6-2/TRBV6-3	many	TRBJ2-2	TGTGCCAGCAGTTACTTAGCGGGAGGACCCACCGGGGAGCTGTTTTTT	CASSYLAGGPTGELFF
.	TRBV5-1	many	TRBJ2-3	TGCGCCAGCAGCTTGGGTCCCGACGTGGTAGATACGCAGTATTTT	CASSLGPDVVDTQYF
TRBD2	TRBV29-1	.	TRBJ2-7	TGCAGCGTTGCTAGCGGGGCCTACGAGCAGTACTTC	CSVASGAYEQYF
.	TRBV18	medium-sized	TRBJ1-1	TGTGCCAGCTCACAAGCAACAGGGCTAGGCACTGAAGCTTTCTTT	CASSQATGLGTEAFF
.	TRBV6-5	medium-sized	TRBJ2-2	TGTGCCAGCAGTCCCCAGGGGGGGCGGGTCGGGGAGCTGTTTTTT	CASSPQGGRVGELFF
.	TRBV7-9	many	TRBJ1-4	TGTGCCAGCAGCTTAGGGGGGGACAATGAAAAACTGTTTTTT	CASSLGGDNEKLFF
TRBD1	TRBV9	medium-sized	TRBJ1-5	TGTGCCAGCAGCGCACAGGGGGGCAATCAGCCCCAGCATTTT	CASSAQGGNQPQHF
.	TRBV28	medium-sized	TRBJ2-7	TGTGCCAGCAGGACCATGAGCTCCTACGAGCAGTACTTC	CASRTMSSYEQYF
TRBD1	TRBV7-9	.	TRBJ1-1	TGTGCCAGCAGCTTAGGAAGGACAGGGCGGGTGAACACTGAAGCTTTCTTT	CASSLGRTGRVNTEAFF
.	TRBV19	many	TRBJ1-6	TGTGCCAGTAGTACCAACCCCGACGGGTCTTCACCCCTCCACTTT	CASSTNPDGSSPLHF
.	TRBV3-1	.	TRBJ1-5	TGTGCCAGCAGCCAAGGGTTAGGGAGCAATCAGCCCCAGCATTTT	CASSQGLGSNQPQHF
.	TRBV18	few	TRBJ2-1	TGTGCCAGCGCAGGGGACTACAATGAGCAGTTCTTC	CASAGDYNEQFF
TRBD1	TRBV12-3/TRBV12-4	many	TRBJ2-7	TGTGCCAGCAGTTTCAGGGACAGGGACCACGAGCAGTACTTC	CASSFRDRDHEQYF
.	TRBV3-1	many	TRBJ1-1	TGTGCCAGCAGCCAAGAGACTGAAGCTTTCTTT	CASSQETEAFF
TRBD1	TRBV12-3/TRBV12-4	.	TRBJ1-2	TGTGCCAGCAGTATAAAACCGAACAGGGGACAAGGCTACACCTTC	CASSIKPNRGQGYTF
TRBD1	TRBV7-2	medium-sized	TRBJ1-6	TGTGCCAGCAGCTTAGTGGACAGGAGCTCCTATAATTCACCCCTCCACTTT	CASSLVDRSSYNSPLHF
.	TRBV6-5	medium-sized	TRBJ2-1	TGTGCCAGCAGGGAAGACGCAGGGACGGTCGGCAATGAGCAGTTCTTC	CASREDAGTVGNEQFF
.	TRBV2	many	TRBJ1-6	TGTGCCAGCAGTGATGGCGGCGGAGACGTACCCCTCCACTTT	CASSDGGGDVPLHF
.	TRBV5-4	few	TRBJ2-2	TGTGCCAGCAGCTTGGCAGGGTCCAGCACCGGGGAGCTGTTTTTT	CASSLAGSSTGELFF
.	TRBV27	medium-sized	TRBJ1-2	TGTGCCAGCAGTTCTCCCCGGGGCAGGGAAGACGGCTACACCTTC	CASSSPRGREDGYTF
TRBD1	TRBV20-1	medium-sized	TRBJ2-7	TGCAGTGCACTGACAGGGTTGAGCGAGCAGTACTTC	CSALTGLSEQYF
.	TRBV12-3/TRBV12-4	many	TRBJ1-1	TGTGCCAGCAGTTTGTCTCCCCTCCGACAGACAAACACTGAAGCTTTCTTT	CASSLSPLRQTNTEAFF
.	TRBV4-3	few	TRBJ2-3	TGCGCCAGCAGCCAAATCCCCCGGGAAGATACGCAGTATTTT	CASSQIPREDTQYF
TRBD2	TRBV10-3	many	TRBJ2-1	TGTGCCATCAGTGGGACTAGCGGGGGGTACAATGAGCAGTTCTTC	CAISGTSGGYNEQFF
TRBD1	TRBV7-8	many	TRBJ1-1	TGTGCCAGCAGTCTTAACCAAGACAGGGTGGGCACTGAAGCTTTCTTT	CASSLNQDRVGTEAFF
TRBD2	TRBV10-2	large	TRBJ2-1	TGCGCCAGCAGTCTAGCGGGGAACTCCTACAATGAGCAGTTCTTC	CASSLAGNSYNEQFF
TRBD1	TRBV7-9	many	TRBJ1-4	TGTGCCAGCAGCTTAGGACAGGGCCGGGATGAAAAACTGTTTTTT	CASSLGQGRDEKLFF
.	TRBV18	medium-sized	TRBJ2-4	TGTGCCAGCTCACCAGGGACGGCCAAAAACATTCAGTACTTC	CASSPGTAKNIQYF
TRBD1	TRBV7-2	medium-sized	TRBJ1-1	TGTGCCAGCAGCTTAACTTGGAGGACAGGCCACACTGAAGCTTTCTTT	CASSLTWRTGHTEAFF
.	TRBV5-1	few	TRBJ2-7	TGCGCCAGCAGTGTGGGCAATCCGGGACAACCTAGCGAGTACTTC	CASSVGNPGQPSEYF
.	TRBV10-3	few	TRBJ1-5	TGTGCCATCAGTGAGTCTGGAGATAGCAATCAGCCCCAGCATTTT	CAISESGDSNQPQHF
.	TRBV14	many	TRBJ2-3	TGTGCCAGCACAACCGGCAGGGACGAAGATACGCAGTATTTT	CASTTGRDEDTQYF
.	TRBV7-3	.	TRBJ2-4	TGTGCCAGCAGCTTAGGTTCCGGGGAATGGAACATTCAGTACTTC	CASSLGSGEWNIQYF